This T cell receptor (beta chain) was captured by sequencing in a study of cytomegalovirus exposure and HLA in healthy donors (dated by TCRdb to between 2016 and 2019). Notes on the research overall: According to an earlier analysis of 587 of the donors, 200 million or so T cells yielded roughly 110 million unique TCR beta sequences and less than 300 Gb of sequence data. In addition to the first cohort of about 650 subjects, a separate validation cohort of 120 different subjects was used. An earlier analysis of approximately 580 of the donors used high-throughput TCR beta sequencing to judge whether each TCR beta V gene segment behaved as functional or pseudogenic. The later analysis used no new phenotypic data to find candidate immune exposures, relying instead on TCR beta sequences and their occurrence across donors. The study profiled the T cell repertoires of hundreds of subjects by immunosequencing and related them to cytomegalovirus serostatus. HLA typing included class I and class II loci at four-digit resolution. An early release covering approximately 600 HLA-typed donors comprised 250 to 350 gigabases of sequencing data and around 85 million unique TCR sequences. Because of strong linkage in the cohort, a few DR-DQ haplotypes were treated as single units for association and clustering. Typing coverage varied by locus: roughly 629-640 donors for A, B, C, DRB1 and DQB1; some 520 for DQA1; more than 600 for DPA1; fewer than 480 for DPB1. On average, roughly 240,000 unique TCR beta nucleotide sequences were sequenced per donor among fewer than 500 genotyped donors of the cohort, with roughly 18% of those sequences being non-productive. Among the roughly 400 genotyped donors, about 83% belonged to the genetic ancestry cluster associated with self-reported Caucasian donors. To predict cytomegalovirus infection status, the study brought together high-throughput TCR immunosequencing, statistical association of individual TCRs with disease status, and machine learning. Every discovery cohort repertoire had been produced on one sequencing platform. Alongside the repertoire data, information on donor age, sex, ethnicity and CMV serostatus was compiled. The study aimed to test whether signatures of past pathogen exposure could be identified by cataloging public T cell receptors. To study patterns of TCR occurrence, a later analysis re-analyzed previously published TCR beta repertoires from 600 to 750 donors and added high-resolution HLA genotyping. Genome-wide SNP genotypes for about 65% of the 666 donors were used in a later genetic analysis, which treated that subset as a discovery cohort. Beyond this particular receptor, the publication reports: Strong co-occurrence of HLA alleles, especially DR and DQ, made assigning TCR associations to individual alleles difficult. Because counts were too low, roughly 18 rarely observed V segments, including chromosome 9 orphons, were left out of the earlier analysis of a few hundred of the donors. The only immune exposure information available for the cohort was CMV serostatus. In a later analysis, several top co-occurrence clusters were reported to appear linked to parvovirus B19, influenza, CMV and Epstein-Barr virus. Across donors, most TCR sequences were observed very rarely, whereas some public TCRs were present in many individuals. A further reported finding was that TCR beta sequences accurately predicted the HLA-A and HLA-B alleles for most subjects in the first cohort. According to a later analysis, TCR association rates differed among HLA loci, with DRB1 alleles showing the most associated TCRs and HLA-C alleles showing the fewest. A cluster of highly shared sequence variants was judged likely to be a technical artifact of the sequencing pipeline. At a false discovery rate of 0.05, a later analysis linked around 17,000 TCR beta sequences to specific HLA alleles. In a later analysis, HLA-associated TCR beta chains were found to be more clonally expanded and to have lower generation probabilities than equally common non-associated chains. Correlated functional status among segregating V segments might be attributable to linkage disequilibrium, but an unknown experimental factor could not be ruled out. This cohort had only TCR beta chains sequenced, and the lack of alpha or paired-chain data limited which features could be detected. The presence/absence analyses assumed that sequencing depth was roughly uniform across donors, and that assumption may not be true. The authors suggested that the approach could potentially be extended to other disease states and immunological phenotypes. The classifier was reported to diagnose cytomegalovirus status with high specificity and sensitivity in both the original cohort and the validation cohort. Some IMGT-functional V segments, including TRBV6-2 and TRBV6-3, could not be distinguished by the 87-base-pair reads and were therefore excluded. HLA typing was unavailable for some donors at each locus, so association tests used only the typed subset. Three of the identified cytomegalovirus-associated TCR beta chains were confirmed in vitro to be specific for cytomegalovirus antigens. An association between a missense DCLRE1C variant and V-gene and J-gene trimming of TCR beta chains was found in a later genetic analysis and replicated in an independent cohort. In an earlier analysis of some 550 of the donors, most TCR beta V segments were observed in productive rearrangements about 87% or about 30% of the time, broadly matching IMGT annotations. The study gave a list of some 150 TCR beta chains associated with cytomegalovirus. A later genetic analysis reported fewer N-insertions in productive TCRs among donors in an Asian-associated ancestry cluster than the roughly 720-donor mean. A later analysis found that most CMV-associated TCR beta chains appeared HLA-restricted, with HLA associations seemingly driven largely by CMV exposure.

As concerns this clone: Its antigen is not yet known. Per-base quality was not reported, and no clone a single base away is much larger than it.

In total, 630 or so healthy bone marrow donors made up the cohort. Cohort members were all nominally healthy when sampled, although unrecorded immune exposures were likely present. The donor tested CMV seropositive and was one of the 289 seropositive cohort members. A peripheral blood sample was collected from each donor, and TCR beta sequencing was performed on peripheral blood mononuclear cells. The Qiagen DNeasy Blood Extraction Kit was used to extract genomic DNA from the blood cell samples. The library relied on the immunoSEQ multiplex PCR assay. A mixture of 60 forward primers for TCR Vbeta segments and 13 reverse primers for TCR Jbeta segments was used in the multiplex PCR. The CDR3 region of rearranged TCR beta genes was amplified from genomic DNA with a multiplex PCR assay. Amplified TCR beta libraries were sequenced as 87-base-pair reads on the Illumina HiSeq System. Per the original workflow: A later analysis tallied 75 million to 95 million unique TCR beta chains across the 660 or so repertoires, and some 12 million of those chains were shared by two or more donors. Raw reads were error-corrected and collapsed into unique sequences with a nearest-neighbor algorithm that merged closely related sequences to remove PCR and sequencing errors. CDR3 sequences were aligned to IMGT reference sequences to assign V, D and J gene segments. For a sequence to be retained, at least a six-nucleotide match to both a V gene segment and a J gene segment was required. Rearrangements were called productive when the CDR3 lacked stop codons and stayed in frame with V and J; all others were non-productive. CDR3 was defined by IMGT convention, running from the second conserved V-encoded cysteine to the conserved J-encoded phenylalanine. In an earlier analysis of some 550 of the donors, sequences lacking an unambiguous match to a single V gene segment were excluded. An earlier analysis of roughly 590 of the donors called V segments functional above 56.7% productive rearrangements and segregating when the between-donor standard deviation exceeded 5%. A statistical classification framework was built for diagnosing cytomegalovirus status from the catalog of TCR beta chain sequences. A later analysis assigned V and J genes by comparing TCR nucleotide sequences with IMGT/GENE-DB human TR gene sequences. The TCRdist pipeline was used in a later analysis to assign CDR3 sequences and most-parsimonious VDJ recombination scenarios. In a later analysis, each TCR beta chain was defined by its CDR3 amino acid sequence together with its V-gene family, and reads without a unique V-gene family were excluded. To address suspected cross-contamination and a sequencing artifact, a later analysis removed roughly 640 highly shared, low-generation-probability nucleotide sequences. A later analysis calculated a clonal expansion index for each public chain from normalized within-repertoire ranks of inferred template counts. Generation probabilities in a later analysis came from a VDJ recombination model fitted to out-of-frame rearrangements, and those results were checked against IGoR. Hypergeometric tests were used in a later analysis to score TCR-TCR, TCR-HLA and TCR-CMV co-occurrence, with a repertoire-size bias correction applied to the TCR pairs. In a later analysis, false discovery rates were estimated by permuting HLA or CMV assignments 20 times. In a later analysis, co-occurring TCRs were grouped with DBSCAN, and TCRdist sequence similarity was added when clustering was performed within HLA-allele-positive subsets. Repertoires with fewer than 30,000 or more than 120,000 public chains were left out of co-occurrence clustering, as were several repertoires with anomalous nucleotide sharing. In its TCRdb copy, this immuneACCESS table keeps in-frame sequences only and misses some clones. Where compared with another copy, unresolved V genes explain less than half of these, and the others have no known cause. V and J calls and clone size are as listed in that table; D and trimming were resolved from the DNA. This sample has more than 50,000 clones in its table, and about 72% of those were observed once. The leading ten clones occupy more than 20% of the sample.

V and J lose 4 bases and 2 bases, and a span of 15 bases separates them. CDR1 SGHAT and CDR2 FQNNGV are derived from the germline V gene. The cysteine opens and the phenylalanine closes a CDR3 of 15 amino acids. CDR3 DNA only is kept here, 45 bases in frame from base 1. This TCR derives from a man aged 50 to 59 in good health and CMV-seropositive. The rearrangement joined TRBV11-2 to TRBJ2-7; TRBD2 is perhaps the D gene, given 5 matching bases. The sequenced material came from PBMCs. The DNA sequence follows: TGTGCCAGCAGCTCGGGGAGAGGAGGAGCCTACGAGCAGTACTTC. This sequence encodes CASSSGRGGAYEQYF.